This TCR beta chain came from a study of blood T cells in healthy people across ages. The CDR3 runs to 16 residues. In germline, CDR1 is SGHRS, CDR2 YFSETQ. Trimming shortened V by 0 bases and J by 5 bases, and 17 bases separated the two germline ends. Donors were systemically healthy Caucasian individuals from Russia aged about 6 to 90 years. The second PCR ran roughly 7 to 11 cycles with a sample-barcoded 5' primer and J-beta primers. Every sample gave at least 2.5 million paired-end reads containing CDR3. TCRdb reprocessed the 5' RACE reads via MiXCR and lists one record per CDR3 protein. The repertoire holds hundreds of thousands of distinct CDR3 sequences, with around 24% as singletons. This sample also belongs to another study, concerning T cells of mothers and their children. That investigation notes: Over 9.5 million reads per mother and roughly 3 million per child were obtained.

The chain joins TRBV5-1 to TRBJ2-5; TRBD2 is a possible D gene (6 bases). Sequenced input: blood. The source of this sequence is a boy younger than 18 in good health. CDR3 protein: CASSLEWDSNGETQYF. The CDR3 nucleotides are TGCGCCAGCAGCTTGGAGTGGGACTCCAACGGGGAGACCCAGTACTTC.